One sample yielded the 10 T cell receptor beta chains listed below, sequenced in a study of beta chain features in type 1 diabetes. Study-level findings and limits: Among all four CD4+ subsets, Type 1 diabetes patients had TCRB CDR3s that were moderately but significantly shorter.

Antigens for these TCRs are unknown. As every portion of the isolated RNA was reverse transcribed, the sequencing read expressed TCRB transcripts. TCRdb keeps only in-frame clones here, not all; method: immunoSEQ multiplex PCR. There are about 260,000 clones in the sample; approximately 20% occur only once, and 0.028% lies in the top ten. The sample comprised naive CD4+ T cells from blood. These receptors came from a woman in her thirties or forties with type 1 diabetes.

V usage is TRBV29-1 and J usage is TRBJ2-3; the D gene is possibly TRBD1 (5 bases). Germline V gene data show CDR1 as SQVTM and CDR2 as ANQGSEA. With 2 bases removed from V and 0 bases from J, the gap between germline ends came to 9 bases. The CDR3 is made up of 14 amino acids. The CDR3 bases are TGCAGCGTTGAATGGCAGGGCAGCACAGATACGCAGTATTTT. This translates into CSVEWQGSTDTQYF.

This clone was counted a few times. J is TRBJ1-1 and V is TRBV4-3; D is unresolved. Trimming left V 3 bases short and J 5 bases short, with 13 bases between. The CDR3 sequence is 14 residues long. Germline V lookup: CDR1 LGHNA, CDR2 YSLEER. As DNA, the CDR3 is TGCGCCAGCAGCCAGAACGACCGGGAGACTGAAGCTTTCTTT. Amino acid sequence: CASSQNDRETEAFF.

In regard to this clone: At the DNA level, this CDR3 is encoded by other sequences in the same sample as well. This chain uses TRBV18 with TRBJ1-6, with TRBD1 matching 8 bases. The germline CDR1 and CDR2 sequences are KGHSH and LQKENI. The CDR3 totals 14 residues. The J segment lost 6 bases and the V segment lost 2 bases, leaving 0 bases of the junction unmatched. DNA of the CDR3: TGTGCCAGCTCACCAGGACAGGGTAATTCACCCCTCCACTTT. The encoded protein is CASSPGQGNSPLHF.

In its sample, this clone was seen a few times. The V gene is TRBV7-9, the J gene TRBJ1-4; weak D call: TRBD1 (6 bases). Germline values: CDR1 SEHNR, CDR2 FQNEAQ (reference sequence). Trimming took off 5 bases at V and 4 bases at J, with 14 bases between the two ends. This CDR3 contains 15 residues. This CDR3 is CASSPLTGNNEKLFF. Here the CDR3 DNA reads TGTGCCAGCAGCCCTTTGACAGGAAATAATGAAAAACTGTTTTTT.

This clone appeared a few times. The chain employs TRBV7-9 and TRBJ2-7; 11 nucleotides agree with TRBD1. Germline assignment: CDR1 SEHNR and CDR2 FQNEAQ (reference sequence). V dropped 3 bases and J dropped 3; count of bases not matched to a gene: 1. The length of the CDR3 is 14 residues. The DNA of the CDR3 is TGTGCCAGCAGCTTTGGGACAGGGGGCTACGAGCAGTACTTC. It encodes CASSFGTGGYEQYF.

In DNA, the CDR3 is TGCGCCAGCAGCCGGTCGGGACAGAACACTGAAGCTTTCTTT. Translating gives CASSRSGQNTEAFF. V is TRBV4-3 and J is TRBJ1-1; maybe TRBD1 (6 bases). The CDR3 consists of 14 residues. Trimming removed 4 bases from V and 1 base from J, with 10 bases in between. The germline V gene has CDR1 LGHNA and CDR2 YSLEER.

V usage is TRBV4-2 and J usage is TRBJ2-1, with TRBD2 matching over 7 bases. Losses at the gene ends were 4 bases for V and 10 bases for J; bases not matched to a gene: 16. The CDR3 covers 16 residues. From germline, CDR1 is LGHNA and CDR2 YNFKEQ. The CDR3 loop is CASSLEPGGEGNEQFF. The CDR3 DNA reads as TGTGCCAGCAGCCTCGAACCCGGCGGGGAGGGGAACGAGCAGTTCTTC.

The rearrangement uses TRBV4-1 and TRBJ1-1; D is unresolved. CDR1 is MGHRA, CDR2 YSYEKL, per germline. V dropped 5 bases and J dropped 1 base, with 17 bases sitting between them. The CDR3 consists of 16 residues. This CDR3 reads CASSVGGIYGNTEAFF. The CDR3 DNA follows: TGCGCCAGCAGCGTAGGAGGGATTTATGGGAACACTGAAGCTTTCTTT.

The gene calls are TRBV28 and TRBJ1-5; 7 bases fit TRBD1. The CDR3 spans 15 residues. J gave up 4 bases and V 7 bases, and 10 bases lay outside the gene matches. Per germline, CDR1 MDHEN and CDR2 SYDVKM. CDR3 in amino acids: CASNLGGQPNQPQHF. CDR3 in DNA: TGTGCCAGCAACCTTGGGGGACAGCCAAATCAGCCCCAGCATTTT.

This clone has a handful of counts. The chain has TRBV29-1 and TRBJ1-1, with D perhaps matching TRBD1 (5 bases). The length of the CDR3 is 14 residues. The germline V gene has CDR1 SQVTM and CDR2 ANQGSEA. Trimming removed 4 bases at V and 3 bases at J, with 15 bases between. In nucleotides, the CDR3 is TGCAGCGTTGGGGGCAGACTTTCAGACACTGAAGCTTTCTTT. Amino acids: CSVGGRLSDTEAFF.